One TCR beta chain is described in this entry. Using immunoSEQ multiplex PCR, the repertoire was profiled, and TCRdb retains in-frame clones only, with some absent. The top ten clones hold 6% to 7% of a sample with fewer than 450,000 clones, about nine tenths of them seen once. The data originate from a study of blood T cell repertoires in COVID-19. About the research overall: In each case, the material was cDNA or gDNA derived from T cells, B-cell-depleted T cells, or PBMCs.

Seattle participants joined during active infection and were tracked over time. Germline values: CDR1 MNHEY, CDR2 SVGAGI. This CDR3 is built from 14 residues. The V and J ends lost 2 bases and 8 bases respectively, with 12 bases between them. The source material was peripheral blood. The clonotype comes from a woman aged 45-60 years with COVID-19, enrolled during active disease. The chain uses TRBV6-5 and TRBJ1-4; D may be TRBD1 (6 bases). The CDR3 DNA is TGTGCCAGCAGTTACCGGGGGGGCAAGGAAAAACTGTTTTTT. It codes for CASSYRGGKEKLFF.